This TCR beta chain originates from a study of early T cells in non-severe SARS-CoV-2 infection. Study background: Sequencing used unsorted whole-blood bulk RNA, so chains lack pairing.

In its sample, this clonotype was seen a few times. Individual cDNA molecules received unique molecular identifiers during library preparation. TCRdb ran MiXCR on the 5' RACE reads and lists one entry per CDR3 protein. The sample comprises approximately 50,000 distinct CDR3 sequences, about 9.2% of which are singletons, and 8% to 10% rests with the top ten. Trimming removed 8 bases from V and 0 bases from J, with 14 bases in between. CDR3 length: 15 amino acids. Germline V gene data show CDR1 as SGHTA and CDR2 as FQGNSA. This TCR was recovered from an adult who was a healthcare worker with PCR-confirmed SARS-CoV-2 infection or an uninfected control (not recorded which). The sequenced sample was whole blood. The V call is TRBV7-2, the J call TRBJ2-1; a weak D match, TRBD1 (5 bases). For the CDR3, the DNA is TGTGCCAGCCCTATGGGGCAGTTCTCCTACAATGAGCAGTTCTTC. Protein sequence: CASPMGQFSYNEQFF.